In this sample, the clone carrying this T cell receptor beta chain turned up a few times. What it binds is unknown. This entry comes from a study of identical twins. Template switching added a universal primer site; cDNA carried unique molecular identifiers. MiXCR, run by TCRdb on the 5' RACE reads, gives a single entry per CDR3 protein. This table has some 710,000 distinct CDR3 sequences, around 6% appearing once. The CDR3 loop spans 13 amino acids. Looked up from germline, CDR1 is MGHDK and CDR2 is SYGVNS. V shed 4 bases, J shed 7 bases, and the junction held 6 bases outside the gene matches. Findings and caveats of the study: An excess of low generation probability was shown by twin-shared out-of-frame alpha sequences. While abundant cord blood beta clonotypes carried fewer insertions, memory repertoires showed no such pattern.

The sample taken for sequencing was naive T cells sorted from blood. The source is a young man in good health. V gene TRBV25-1 combines with J gene TRBJ1-2; 7 positions match TRBD1. CDR3 bases: TGTGCCAGCAGTGGAGGACAGGCGTTTGGCTACACCTTC. This encodes CASSGGQAFGYTF.